This TCR beta chain derives from a study of T-cell memory formation after mild COVID-19. TCRdb fed the 5' RACE reads into MiXCR, producing one record per CDR3 protein. The sample records 400,000 or so distinct CDR3 sequences, approximately 20% being singletons. The CDR3 is 15 amino acids. In germline, CDR1 is KGHDR, CDR2 SFDVKD. Germline trimming cut 5 bases from V and 5 bases from J; bases unmatched to any gene: 6. Study-wide results and limits: Contracting CD4+ clones sat mainly in CM and EM; CD8+ in EMRA.

A word on this clonotype: Its antigen is not known.

The receptor was derived from an adult woman who had mild COVID-19 (a few samples of this study predate the infection). Cell type and time point are not known. The chain carries TRBV24-1 and TRBJ1-5; 9 nucleotides agree with TRBD1. Input material: PBMCs or a T cell subset sorted from them (not recorded which). As DNA, the CDR3 is TGTGCCACCAGTGGCCTCCGGGACAGGGATCAGCCCCAGCATTTT. This gives the protein CATSGLRDRDQPQHF.